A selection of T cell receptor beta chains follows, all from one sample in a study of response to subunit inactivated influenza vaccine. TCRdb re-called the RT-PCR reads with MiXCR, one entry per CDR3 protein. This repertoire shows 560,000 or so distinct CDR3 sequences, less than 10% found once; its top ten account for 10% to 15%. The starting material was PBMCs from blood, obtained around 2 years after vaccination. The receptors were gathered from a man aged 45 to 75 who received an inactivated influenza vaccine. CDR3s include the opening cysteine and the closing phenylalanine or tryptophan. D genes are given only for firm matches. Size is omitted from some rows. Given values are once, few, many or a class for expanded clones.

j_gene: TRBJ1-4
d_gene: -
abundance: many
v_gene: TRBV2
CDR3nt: TGTGCCAGCAGTGTTTTGCAGGGAGTTAATGAAAAACTGTTTTTT
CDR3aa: CASSVLQGVNEKLFF

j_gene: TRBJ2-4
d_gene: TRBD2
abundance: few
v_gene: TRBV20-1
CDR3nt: TGCAGTGCAACGAGAACCGGGACCGCGGGGGACATTCAGTACTTC
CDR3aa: CSATRTGTAGDIQYF

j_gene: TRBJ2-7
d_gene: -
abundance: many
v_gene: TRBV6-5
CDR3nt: TGTGCCAGCAGTTTGACAGTTTTTTCCTACGAGCAGTACTTC
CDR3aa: CASSLTVFSYEQYF

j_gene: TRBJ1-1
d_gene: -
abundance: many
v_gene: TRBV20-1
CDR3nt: TGCAGTGCTAGCGAGGGGCCACTGAACACTGAAGCTTTCTTT
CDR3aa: CSASEGPLNTEAFF

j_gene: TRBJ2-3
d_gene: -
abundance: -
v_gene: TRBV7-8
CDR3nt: TGTGCCAGCAGTCATACCACGTATTGGGATACGCAGTATTTT
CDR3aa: CASSHTTYWDTQYF

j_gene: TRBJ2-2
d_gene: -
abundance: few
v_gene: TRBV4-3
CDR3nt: TGCGCCAGCAGCCAAGATCGTCTAGGGACCGGGGAGCTGTTTTTT
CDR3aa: CASSQDRLGTGELFF

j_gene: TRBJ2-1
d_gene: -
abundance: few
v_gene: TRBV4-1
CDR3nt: TGCGCCAGCAGCCAAGACGCGGCCTACAATGAGCAGTTCTTC
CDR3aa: CASSQDAAYNEQFF

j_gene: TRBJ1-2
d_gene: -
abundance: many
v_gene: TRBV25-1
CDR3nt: TGTGCCAGCAGTGAAGGGATCTATGGCTACACCTTC
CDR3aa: CASSEGIYGYTF

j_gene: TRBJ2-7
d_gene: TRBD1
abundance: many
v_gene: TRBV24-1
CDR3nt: TGTGCCACCAGTGACCCAACCGGGACAGGGTCGGACGAGCAGTACTTC
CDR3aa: CATSDPTGTGSDEQYF

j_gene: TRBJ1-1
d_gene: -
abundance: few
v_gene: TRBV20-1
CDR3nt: TGCAGTGCTAGGGGGGCAGGGTTGGTTCACACTGAAGCTTTCTTT
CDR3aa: CSARGAGLVHTEAFF

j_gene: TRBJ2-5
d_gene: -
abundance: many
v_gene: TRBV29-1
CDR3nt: TGCAGCGTTGAACGGGCCTTTCAGGAGACCCAGTACTTC
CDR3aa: CSVERAFQETQYF

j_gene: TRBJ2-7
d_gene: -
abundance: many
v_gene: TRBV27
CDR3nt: TGTGCCAGCAGTTTATCCAGTAGGGGTCCCGGGGAGCAGTACTTC
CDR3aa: CASSLSSRGPGEQYF

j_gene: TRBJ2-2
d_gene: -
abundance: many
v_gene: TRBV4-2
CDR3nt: TGTGCCAGCAGCCAAGTTGAGGGGCTCGGTACCGGGGAGCTGTTTTTT
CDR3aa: CASSQVEGLGTGELFF

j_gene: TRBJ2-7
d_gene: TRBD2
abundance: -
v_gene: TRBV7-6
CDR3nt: TGTGCCAGCAGCTTAGGCGCAGCGGGAGGAGGTGAGCAGTACTTC
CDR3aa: CASSLGAAGGGEQYF

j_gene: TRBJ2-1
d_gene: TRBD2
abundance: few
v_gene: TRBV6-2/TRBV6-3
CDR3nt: TGTGCCAGCAGTGGGACTAGCGGGAGCCATGAGCAGTTCTTC
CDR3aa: CASSGTSGSHEQFF

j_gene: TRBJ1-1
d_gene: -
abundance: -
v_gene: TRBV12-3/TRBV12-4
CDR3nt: TGTGCCAGCAGTTTATTGACATTTGAAGCTTTCTTT
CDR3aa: CASSLLTFEAFF

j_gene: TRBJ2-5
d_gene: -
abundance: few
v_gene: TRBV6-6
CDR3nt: TGTGCCAGCAGTGTTCAGGGCCAAGAGACCCAGTACTTC
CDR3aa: CASSVQGQETQYF

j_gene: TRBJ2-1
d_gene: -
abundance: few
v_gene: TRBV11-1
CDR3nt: TGTGCCATCGCGGCAGTCGGGGGCACCTACAATGAGCAGTTCTTC
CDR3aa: CAIAAVGGTYNEQFF

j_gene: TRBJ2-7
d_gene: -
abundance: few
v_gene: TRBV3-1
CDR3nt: TGTGCCAGCAGCCCCAGGGGAGTCCACTACGAGCAGTACTTC
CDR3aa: CASSPRGVHYEQYF

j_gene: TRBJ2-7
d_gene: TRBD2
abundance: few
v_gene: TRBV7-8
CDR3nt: TGTGCCAGCAGCTCCCGACTAGCGGGAGGGTACGAGCAGTACTTC
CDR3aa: CASSSRLAGGYEQYF

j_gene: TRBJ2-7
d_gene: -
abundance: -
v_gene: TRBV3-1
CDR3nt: TGTGCCAGCAGCCCCCTCACTGGGGGCAACGACGAGCAGTACTTC
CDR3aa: CASSPLTGGNDEQYF

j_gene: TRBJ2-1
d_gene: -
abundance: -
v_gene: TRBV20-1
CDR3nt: TGCAGTGCTAGAGGGGGGAGTAAATCCTACAATGAGCAGTTCTTC
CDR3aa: CSARGGSKSYNEQFF

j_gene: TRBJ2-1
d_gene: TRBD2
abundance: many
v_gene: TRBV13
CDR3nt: TGTGCCAGCAGCTTTTGGACTAGCCTGGGCAATGAGCAGTTCTTC
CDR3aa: CASSFWTSLGNEQFF

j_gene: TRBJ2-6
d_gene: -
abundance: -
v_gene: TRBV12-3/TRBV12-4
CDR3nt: TGTGCCAGCAGTTTGGGGGCATTGTGGGGGGCCAACGTCCTGACTTTC
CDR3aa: CASSLGALWGANVLTF

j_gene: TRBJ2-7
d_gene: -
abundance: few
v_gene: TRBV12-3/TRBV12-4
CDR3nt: TGTGCCAGCAGTTTTGACGGTGAGACCTACGAGCAGTACTTC
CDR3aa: CASSFDGETYEQYF

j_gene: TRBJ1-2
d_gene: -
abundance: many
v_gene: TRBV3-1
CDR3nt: TGTGCCAGCAGCAAAGACCACGGTGGCTACACCTTC
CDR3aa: CASSKDHGGYTF

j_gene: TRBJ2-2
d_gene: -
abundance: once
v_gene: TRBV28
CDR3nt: TGTGCCAGCAGTTTACGAGACGGTTACACCGGGGAGCTGTTTTTT
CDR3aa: CASSLRDGYTGELFF

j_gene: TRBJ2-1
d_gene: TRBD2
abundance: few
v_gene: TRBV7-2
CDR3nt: TGTGCCAGCAGCTTTAGCGGGGATTACAATGAGCAGTTCTTC
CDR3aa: CASSFSGDYNEQFF

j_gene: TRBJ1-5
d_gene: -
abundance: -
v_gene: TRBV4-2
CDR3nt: TGTGCCAGCAGCCAAGGAGTGAGCAATCAGCCCCAGCATTTT
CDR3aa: CASSQGVSNQPQHF

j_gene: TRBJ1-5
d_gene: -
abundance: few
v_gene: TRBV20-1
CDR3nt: TGCAGTGCTTCCGCTTCGCCCTATAGCAATCAGCCCCAGCATTTT
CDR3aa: CSASASPYSNQPQHF

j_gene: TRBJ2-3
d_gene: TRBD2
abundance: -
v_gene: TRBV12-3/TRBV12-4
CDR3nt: TGTGCCAGCAGCATGAGGACTAGCGGTTCCACAGATACGCAGTATTTT
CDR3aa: CASSMRTSGSTDTQYF

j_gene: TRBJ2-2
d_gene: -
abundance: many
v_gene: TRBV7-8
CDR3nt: TGTGCCAGCAGCCCGACTAGTTACACCGGGGAGCTGTTTTTT
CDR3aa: CASSPTSYTGELFF

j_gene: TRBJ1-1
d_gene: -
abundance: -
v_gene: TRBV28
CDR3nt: TGTGCCAGCAGCCCTAGTATGGACACTCCGAGGGCTTTCTTT
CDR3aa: CASSPSMDTPRAFF

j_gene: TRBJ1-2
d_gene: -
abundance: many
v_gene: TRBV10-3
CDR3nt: TGTGCCATCAGTGAAAGCCTGGACCTCCCAGAAGGTGGCTACACCTTC
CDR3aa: CAISESLDLPEGGYTF

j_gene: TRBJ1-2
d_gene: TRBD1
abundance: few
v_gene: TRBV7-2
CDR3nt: TGTGCCAGCAGCTCCATAACAGGGGGCGCCGGCTACACCTTC
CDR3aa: CASSSITGGAGYTF

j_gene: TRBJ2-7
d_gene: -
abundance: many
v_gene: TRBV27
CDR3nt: TGTGCCAGCAGTAAGACAGCCCTTATATCCGAGCAGTACTTC
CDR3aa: CASSKTALISEQYF

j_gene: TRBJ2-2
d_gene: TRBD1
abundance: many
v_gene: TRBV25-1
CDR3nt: TGTGCCAGCAGTGATTCCGGGACAGTAAACACCGGGGAGCTGTTTTTT
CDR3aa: CASSDSGTVNTGELFF

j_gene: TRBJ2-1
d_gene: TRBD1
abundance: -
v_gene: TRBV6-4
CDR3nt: TGTGCCAGCAGTGACAAGGGGGCTTCCAATGAGCAGTTCTTC
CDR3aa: CASSDKGASNEQFF

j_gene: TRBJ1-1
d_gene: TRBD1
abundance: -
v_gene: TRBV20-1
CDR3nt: TGCAGTGCTAGGGTGGGACAGGCGGGTGGTGAAGCTTTCTTT
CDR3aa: CSARVGQAGGEAFF

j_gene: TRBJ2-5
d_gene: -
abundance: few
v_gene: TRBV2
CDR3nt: TGTGCCAGCAGGATCAGGGGTTCGGGAGAGACCCAGTACTTC
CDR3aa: CASRIRGSGETQYF

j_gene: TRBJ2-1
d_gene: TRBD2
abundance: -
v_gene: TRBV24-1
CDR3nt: TGTGCCACCTGCGTGACTAGCGGGCGGGACAATGAGCAGTTCTTC
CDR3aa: CATCVTSGRDNEQFF

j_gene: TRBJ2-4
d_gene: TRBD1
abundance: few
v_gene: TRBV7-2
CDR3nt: TGTGCCAGCAGCCTACAGGGGGCGCAGGTCAAAAACATTCAGTACTTC
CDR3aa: CASSLQGAQVKNIQYF

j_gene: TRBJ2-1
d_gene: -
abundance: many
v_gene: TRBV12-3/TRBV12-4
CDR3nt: TGTGCCAGCAGTTCCAGGGGTAATTCCTACAATGAGCAGTTCTTC
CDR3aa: CASSSRGNSYNEQFF

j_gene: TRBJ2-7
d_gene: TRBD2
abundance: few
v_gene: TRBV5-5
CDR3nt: TGTGCCAGCAGCCCCGCGGGGGGGAGGTCCTACGAGCAGTACTTC
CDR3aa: CASSPAGGRSYEQYF

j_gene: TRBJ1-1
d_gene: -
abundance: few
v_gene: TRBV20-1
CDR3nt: TGCAGTGTCGGAAACGGGCTCATGAACACTGAAGCTTTCTTT
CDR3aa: CSVGNGLMNTEAFF

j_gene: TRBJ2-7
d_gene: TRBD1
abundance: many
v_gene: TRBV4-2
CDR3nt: TGTGCCAGCAGCCACGGACAGGGATCCTACGAGCAGTACTTC
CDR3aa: CASSHGQGSYEQYF

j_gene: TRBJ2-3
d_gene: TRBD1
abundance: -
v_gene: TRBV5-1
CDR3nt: TGCGCCAGCAGCTCGGGACAGGGTGCGGCAGATACGCAGTATTTT
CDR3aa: CASSSGQGAADTQYF

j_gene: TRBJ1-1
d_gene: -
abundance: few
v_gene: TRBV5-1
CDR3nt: TGCGCCAGCCGTACGGTGGGGGACACTGAAGCTTTCTTT
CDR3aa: CASRTVGDTEAFF

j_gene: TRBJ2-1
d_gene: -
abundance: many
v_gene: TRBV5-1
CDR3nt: TGCGCCAGCAGCTTGGGTCAGACCTCCTACAATGAGCAGTTCTTC
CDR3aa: CASSLGQTSYNEQFF

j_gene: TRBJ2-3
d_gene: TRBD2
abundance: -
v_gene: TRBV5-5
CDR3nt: TGTGCCAGCAGCTTGGGCCCTAGCGGGGGCACAGATACGCAGTATTTT
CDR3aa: CASSLGPSGGTDTQYF

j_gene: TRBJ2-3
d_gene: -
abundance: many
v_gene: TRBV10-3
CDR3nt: TGTGCCATCAGTGAGTCTTTGGGGACTTCGGATACGCAGTATTTT
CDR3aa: CAISESLGTSDTQYF

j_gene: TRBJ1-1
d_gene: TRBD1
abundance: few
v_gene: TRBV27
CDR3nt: TGTGCCAGCAGTCTCCACAGGGGGCGGGGGCTCCTTACTAGGAACACTGAAGCTTTCTTT
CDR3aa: CASSLHRGRGLLTRNTEAFF

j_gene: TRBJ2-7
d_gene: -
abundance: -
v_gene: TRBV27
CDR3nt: TGTGCCAGCACTTACCGCCCGTCCCCGGGGTACGAGGAGTACTTC
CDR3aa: CASTYRPSPGYEEYF